This TCR beta chain is from a study of blood T cell repertoires in COVID-19. V lost 6 bases to trimming and J lost 5 bases; unmatched junction nucleotides: 14. Germline CDR1 and CDR2: MNHEY and SMNVEV (reference sequence). The CDR3 is made up of 16 amino acids. Some clones are missing from TCRdb's copy, which holds only in-frame ones; the method was immunoSEQ multiplex PCR. The data contain hundreds of thousands of clones, around four fifths of them seen just once; the ten biggest clones take up roughly 20%. The rearrangement joins TRBV27 to TRBJ1-2; 8 bases are a match to TRBD1. Specimen: peripheral blood. The TCR was taken from a woman of 80 years or more with active or convalescent COVID-19. The CDR3 DNA sequence: TGTGCCAGCAGCTTCGCCGGGACAGGCCCATTATATGGCTACACCTTC. Its protein product is CASSFAGTGPLYGYTF.